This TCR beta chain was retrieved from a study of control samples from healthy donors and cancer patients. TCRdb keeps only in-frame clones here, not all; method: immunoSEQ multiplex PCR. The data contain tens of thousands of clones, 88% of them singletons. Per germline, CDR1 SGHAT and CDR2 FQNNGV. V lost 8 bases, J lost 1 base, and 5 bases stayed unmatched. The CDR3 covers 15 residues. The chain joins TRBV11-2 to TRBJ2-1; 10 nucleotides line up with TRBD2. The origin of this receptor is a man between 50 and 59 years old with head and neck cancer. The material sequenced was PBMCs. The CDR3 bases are TGTGCCAGCCGCCAGGGACTAGCGTCCTACAATGAGCAGTTCTTC. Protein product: CASRQGLASYNEQFF. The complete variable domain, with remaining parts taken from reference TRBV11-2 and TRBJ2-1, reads EAGVAQSPRYKIIEKRQSVAFWCNPISGHATLYWYQQILGQGPKLLIQFQNNGVVDDSQLPKDRFSAERLKGVDSTLKIQPAKLEDSAVYLCASRQGLASYNEQFFGPGTRLTVL.